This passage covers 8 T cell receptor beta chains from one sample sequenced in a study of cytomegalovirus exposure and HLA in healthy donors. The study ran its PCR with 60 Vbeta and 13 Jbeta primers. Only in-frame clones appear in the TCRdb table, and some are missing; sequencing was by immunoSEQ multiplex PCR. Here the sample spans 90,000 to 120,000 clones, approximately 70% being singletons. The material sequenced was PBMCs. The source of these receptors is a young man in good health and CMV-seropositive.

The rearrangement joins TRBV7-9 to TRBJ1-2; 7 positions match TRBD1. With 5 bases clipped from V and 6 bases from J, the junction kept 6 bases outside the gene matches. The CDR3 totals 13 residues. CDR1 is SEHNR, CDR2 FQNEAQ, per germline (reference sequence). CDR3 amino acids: CASSPYRGNGYTF. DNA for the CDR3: TGTGCCAGCAGCCCTTACAGGGGTAATGGCTACACCTTC.

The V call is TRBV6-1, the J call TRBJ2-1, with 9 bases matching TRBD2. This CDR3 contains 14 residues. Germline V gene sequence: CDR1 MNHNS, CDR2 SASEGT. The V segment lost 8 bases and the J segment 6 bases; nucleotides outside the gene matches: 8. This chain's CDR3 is CASAGGGTVNEQFF. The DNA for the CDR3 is TGTGCCAGCGCGGGGGGGGGAACTGTCAATGAGCAGTTCTTC.

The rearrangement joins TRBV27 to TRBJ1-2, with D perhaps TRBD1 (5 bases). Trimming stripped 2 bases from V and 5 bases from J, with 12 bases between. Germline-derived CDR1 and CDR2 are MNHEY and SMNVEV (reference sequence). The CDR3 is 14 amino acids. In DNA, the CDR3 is TGTGCCAGCAGTTTAGGCCAGGGCCCATATGGCTACACCTTC. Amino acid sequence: CASSLGQGPYGYTF.

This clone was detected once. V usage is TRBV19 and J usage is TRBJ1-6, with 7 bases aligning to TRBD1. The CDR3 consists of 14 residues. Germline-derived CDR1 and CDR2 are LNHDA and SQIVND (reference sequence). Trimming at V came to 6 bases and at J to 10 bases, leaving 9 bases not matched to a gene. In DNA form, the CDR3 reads TGTGCCAGTAGCCTGACAGGGACGGGGTCACCCCTCCACTTT. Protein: CASSLTGTGSPLHF.

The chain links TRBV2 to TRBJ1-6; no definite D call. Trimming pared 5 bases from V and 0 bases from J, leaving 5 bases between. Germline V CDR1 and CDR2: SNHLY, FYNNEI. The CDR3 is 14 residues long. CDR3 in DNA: TGTGCCAGCAGTCCCAACTCCTATAATTCACCCCTCCACTTT. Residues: CASSPNSYNSPLHF.

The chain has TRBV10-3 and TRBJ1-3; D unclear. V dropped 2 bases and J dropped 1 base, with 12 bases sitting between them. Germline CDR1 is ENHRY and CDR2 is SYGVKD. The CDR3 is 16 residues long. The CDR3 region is CAISEARHGSGNTIYF. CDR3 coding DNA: TGTGCCATCAGTGAGGCAAGACATGGGTCTGGAAACACCATATATTTT.

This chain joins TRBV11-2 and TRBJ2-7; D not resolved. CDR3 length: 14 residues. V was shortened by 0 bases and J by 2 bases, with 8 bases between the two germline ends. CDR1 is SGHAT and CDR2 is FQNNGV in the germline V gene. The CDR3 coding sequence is TGTGCCAGCAGCTTAGAACCCTATACCTACGAGCAGTACTTC. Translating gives CASSLEPYTYEQYF.

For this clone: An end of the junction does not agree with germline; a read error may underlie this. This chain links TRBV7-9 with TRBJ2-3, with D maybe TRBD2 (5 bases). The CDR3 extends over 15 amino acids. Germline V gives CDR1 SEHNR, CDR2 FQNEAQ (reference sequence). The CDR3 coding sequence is TGTTCCAGCAGCCTAAGACTCGGGGTTACAGATACGCAGTATTTT. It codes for CSSSLRLGVTDTQYF.